The rows below give T cell receptor beta chains drawn from one sample of a study of blood T cell repertoires in COVID-19. The method was immunoSEQ multiplex PCR; TCRdb's version includes in-frame clones alone and lacks a portion of them. The profile shows fewer than 500,000 clones, more than 65% of them singletons. The sample taken for sequencing was peripheral blood. Receptors originate from a human donor with acute or convalescent COVID-19. The donor label of this sample is uncertain. The CDR3 runs from the conserved cysteine through the conserved F or W. The D gene is left open where the match is weak. For some rows the clone size is stated as once, few or many, or as a class when expanded; others skip it.

CASSPKTGHTEAFF	TGTGCCAGCTCCCCCAAGACAGGGCACACTGAAGCTTTCTTT	.	TRBD1	TRBV18	TRBJ1-1
CASRVGGYQETQYF	TGTGCCAGCAGGGTCGGGGGGTACCAAGAGACCCAGTACTTC	.	TRBD2	TRBV11-2	TRBJ2-5
CASSTGTGTINQPQHF	TGTGCCAGTAGTACGGGTACAGGGACCATTAATCAGCCCCAGCATTTT	.	.	TRBV19	TRBJ1-5
CASSLRGYGYTF	TGTGCCAGCAGCTTACGGGGGTATGGCTACACCTTC	.	.	TRBV7-2	TRBJ1-2
CASSPPGLAGVDTQYF	TGTGCCAGCTCACCACCGGGACTAGCGGGAGTGGATACGCAGTATTTT	.	TRBD2	TRBV18	TRBJ2-3
CSANQATSGSYEQYF	TGCAGCGCCAACCAGGCTACTAGCGGGAGCTACGAGCAGTACTTC	.	TRBD2	TRBV29-1	TRBJ2-7
CSAHDREEQYF	TGCAGTGCCCACGACAGGGAGGAGCAGTACTTC	.	TRBD1	TRBV20-1	TRBJ2-7
CASTTSGRPDTQYF	TGTGCCAGTACGACTAGCGGGAGACCAGATACGCAGTATTTT	.	TRBD2	TRBV19	TRBJ2-3
CATSRGDNQPQHF	TGTGCCACCAGCAGGGGGGACAATCAGCCCCAGCATTTT	.	TRBD1	TRBV24-1	TRBJ1-5
CASSPRQGAGSPLHF	TGTGCCAGCAGTCCACGACAGGGGGCAGGTTCACCCCTCCACTTT	few	TRBD1	TRBV27	TRBJ1-6
CASSRGSDTQYF	TGTGCCAGCTCCCGCGGATCAGATACGCAGTATTTT	.	.	TRBV7-9	TRBJ2-3
CASSQAPPLERYF	TGTGCCAGCAGCCAAGCCCCCCCTCTAGAACGGTACTTC	.	.	TRBV14	TRBJ2-7
CASRDRGWNSPLHF	TGTGCCAGCAGGGACAGGGGATGGAATTCACCCCTCCACTTT	.	TRBD1	TRBV2	TRBJ1-6
CASSLGGDGGYTF	TGTGCCAGCAGCTTAGGGGGGGACGGCGGCTACACCTTC	.	.	TRBV5-6	TRBJ1-2
CASSLSGPQRSYNEQFF	TGTGCCAGCAGCTTAAGTGGCCCCCAACGCTCCTACAATGAGCAGTTCTTC	.	.	TRBV7-2	TRBJ2-1
CASSPQYGYTF	TGTGCCAGCAGCCCCCAATATGGCTACACCTTC	.	.	TRBV7-9	TRBJ1-2
CSVGGTGELFF	TGCAGCGTTGGAGGCACCGGGGAGCTGTTTTTT	.	.	TRBV29-1	TRBJ2-2
CASSPTGLRYTF	TGTGCCAGCAGCCCGACAGGATTACGCTACACCTTC	once	.	TRBV12-3/TRBV12-4	TRBJ1-2
CASSFRDRGRGTGELFF	TGTGCCAGCAGCTTCCGGGACAGGGGAAGAGGAACCGGGGAGCTGTTTTTT	.	TRBD1	TRBV11-2	TRBJ2-2
CASHTTTGVNTEAFF	TGTGCCAGCCATACCACTACGGGGGTGAACACTGAAGCTTTCTTT	.	.	TRBV5-4	TRBJ1-1
CSVRAGYDNEQFF	TGCAGCGTTCGTGCAGGGTACGACAATGAGCAGTTCTTC	.	.	TRBV29-1	TRBJ2-1
CASSPTGGVLTDTQYF	TGTGCCAGCAGCCCGACAGGGGGCGTCTTGACAGATACGCAGTATTTT	.	TRBD1	TRBV9	TRBJ2-3
CASSVASTGSYNEQFF	TGTGCCAGCAGCGTTGCCTCGACAGGGTCCTACAATGAGCAGTTCTTC	.	TRBD1	TRBV7-6	TRBJ2-1
CASSRQISDTIYF	TGTGCCAGCAGCCGACAGATCTCGGACACCATATATTTT	.	.	TRBV3-1/TRBV3-2	TRBJ1-3
CASSQRTVGYEQYF	TGTGCCAGCAGCCAACGGACAGTTGGCTACGAGCAGTACTTC	.	.	TRBV3-1/TRBV3-2	TRBJ2-7
CASSLRKNEKLFF	TGTGCCAGCAGCCTCAGGAAGAATGAAAAACTGTTTTTT	.	.	TRBV6-2/TRBV6-3	TRBJ1-4
CASSRGGSVYEQYF	TGTGCCAGCAGCCGAGGGGGCTCGGTTTACGAGCAGTACTTC	.	TRBD1	TRBV7-8	TRBJ2-7
CASADRGLRTEAFF	TGTGCCAGCGCTGACAGGGGGCTGCGCACTGAAGCTTTCTTT	few	TRBD1	TRBV6-5	TRBJ1-1
CASSPGGSSGANVLTF	TGTGCCAGCAGCCCGGGCGGGAGCTCTGGGGCCAACGTCCTGACTTTC	few	TRBD2	TRBV7-9	TRBJ2-6
CASSREGVHEKLFF	TGTGCCAGTAGTCGAGAAGGGGTCCACGAAAAACTGTTTTTT	.	.	TRBV19	TRBJ1-4
CASSSGTGTVRSQPQHF	TGTGCCAGTAGCTCCGGGACAGGGACCGTGCGTAGTCAGCCCCAGCATTTT	once	TRBD1	TRBV19	TRBJ1-5
CASSETTGDGYTF	TGTGCCAGCAGCGAAACCACCGGGGATGGCTACACCTTC	.	.	TRBV9	TRBJ1-2
CASSLLAVNTGELFF	TGTGCCAGCAGCCTACTAGCGGTGAACACCGGGGAGCTGTTTTTT	.	TRBD2	TRBV7-2	TRBJ2-2
CASSSTYNEQFF	TGTGCCAGCAGCTCCACTTACAATGAGCAGTTCTTC	once	.	TRBV28	TRBJ2-1
CASRTGLAGGGTGELFF	TGCGCCAGCCGTACGGGACTAGCGGGAGGAGGCACCGGGGAGCTGTTTTTT	.	TRBD2	TRBV5-1	TRBJ2-2
CASRRPLSGNTEAFF	TGTGCCAGCAGACGCCCTCTTTCAGGGAACACTGAAGCTTTCTTT	.	.	TRBV28	TRBJ1-1
CASKGTGGPQETQYF	TGTGCCAGCAAAGGGACAGGTGGTCCTCAAGAGACCCAGTACTTC	once	TRBD1	TRBV27	TRBJ2-5
CASSQSLGQVYNEQFF	TGTGCCAGCAGCCAATCACTCGGACAGGTTTACAATGAGCAGTTCTTC	.	TRBD1	TRBV5-6	TRBJ2-1
CASSLVAGAVSGEQFF	TGCGCCAGCAGCTTGGTGGCGGGAGCTGTTTCAGGTGAGCAGTTCTTC	.	TRBD2	TRBV5-1	TRBJ2-1
CASSLFPSDGEQFF	TGTGCCAGCAGCTTGTTCCCTAGCGACGGAGAGCAGTTCTTC	.	.	TRBV11-2	TRBJ2-1
CASRTGPNTEAFF	TGTGCCAGCCGTACAGGGCCGAACACTGAAGCTTTCTTT	.	.	TRBV6-5	TRBJ1-1